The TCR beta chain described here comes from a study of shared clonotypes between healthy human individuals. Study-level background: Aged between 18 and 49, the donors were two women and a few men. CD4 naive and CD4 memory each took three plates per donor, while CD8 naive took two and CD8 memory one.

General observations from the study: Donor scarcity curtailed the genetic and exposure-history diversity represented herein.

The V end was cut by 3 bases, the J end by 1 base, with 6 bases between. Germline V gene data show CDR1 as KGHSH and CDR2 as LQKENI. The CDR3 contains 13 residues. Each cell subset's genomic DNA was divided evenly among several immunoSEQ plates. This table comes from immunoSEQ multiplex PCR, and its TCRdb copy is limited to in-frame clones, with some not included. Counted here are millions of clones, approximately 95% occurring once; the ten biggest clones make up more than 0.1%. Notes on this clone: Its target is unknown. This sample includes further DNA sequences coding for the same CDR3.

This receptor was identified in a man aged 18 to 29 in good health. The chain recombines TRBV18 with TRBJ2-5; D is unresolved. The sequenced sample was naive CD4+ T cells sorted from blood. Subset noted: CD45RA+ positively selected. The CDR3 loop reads CASSPSLQETQYF. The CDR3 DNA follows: TGTGCCAGCTCACCTAGCCTCCAAGAGACCCAGTACTTC.